The 27 T cell receptor beta chains given below trace back to one sample, sequenced in a study of OX40 agonist ivuxolimab in advanced cancers. Assay used: immunoSEQ multiplex PCR; TCRdb lists only in-frame clones, some missing. Of tens of thousands of clones in the sample, around 91% are singletons; the top ten hold 4.7%. Specimen: CD4+ or CD8+ T cells sorted from blood, collected in a trial of the OX40 agonist ivuxolimab. Receptor source: an adult with an advanced solid tumor such as melanoma, head and neck, liver or kidney cancer.

The CDR3 DNA is TGTGCCAGCAGAGAGGTAGTTGAAGCTTTCTTT. Protein sequence: CASREVVEAFF. V is TRBV2 and J is TRBJ1-1; no clear D gene. Trimming left V 6 bases short and J 7 bases short, with 9 bases between. The CDR3 sequence is 11 residues long. Looked up from germline, CDR1 is SNHLY and CDR2 is FYNNEI.

The chain uses TRBV4-1 and TRBJ2-7; D not certain. V was cut by 5 bases and J by 2 bases, with 19 bases left in between. The germline V gene encodes CDR1 MGHRA and CDR2 YSYEKL. This CDR3 spans 16 amino acids. In nucleotides, the CDR3 is TGCGCCAGCAGCGAAGCCTACTTGGGAACGACCTACGAGCAGTACTTC. This gives the protein CASSEAYLGTTYEQYF.

V and J are TRBV2 and TRBJ2-7; D might be TRBD1 (5 bases). CDR1 is SNHLY and CDR2 is FYNNEI in the germline V gene. Trimming shortened V by 6 bases and J by 4 bases, and 16 bases separated the two germline ends. This CDR3 spans 14 amino acids. The CDR3 sequence is CASRESSQGYEQYF. The CDR3 region has the DNA TGTGCCAGCAGGGAGTCAAGCCAGGGTTACGAGCAGTACTTC.

As for this clone: This CDR3 is also generated by other DNA sequences in the sample. The V gene is TRBV5-1, the J gene TRBJ2-5; possible D gene TRBD2, 5 bases. Trimming removed 2 bases from V and 2 bases from J, with 10 bases in between. There are 14 residues in the CDR3. Per the germline V gene, CDR1 is SGHRS and CDR2 is YFSETQ. CDR3 DNA: TGCGCCAGCAGCTTAGGAGGCTTTCAAGAGACCCAGTACTTC. This encodes CASSLGGFQETQYF.

V gene TRBV6-1 combines with J gene TRBJ1-5, with D unresolved. The CDR3 is made up of 14 amino acids. Germline loops: CDR1 MNHNS, CDR2 SASEGT. Trimming pared 2 bases from V and 3 bases from J, leaving 8 bases between. The CDR3 loop reads CASSEPGYNQPQHF. The CDR3 region has the DNA TGTGCCAGCAGTGAACCCGGATACAATCAGCCCCAGCATTTT.

The rearrangement links TRBV6-5 to TRBJ2-7; 8 positions match TRBD2. V lost 6 bases and J lost 5; bases outside the gene matches: 12. CDR1 and CDR2 (germline): MNHEY, SVGAGI. The CDR3 length is 15 residues. CDR3 protein: CASRTRAGASHEQYF. The CDR3 DNA reads TGTGCCAGCAGGACTCGAGCGGGAGCGTCCCACGAGCAGTACTTC.

The J gene is TRBJ1-1, the V gene TRBV28; no definite D call. Germline assignment: CDR1 MDHEN and CDR2 SYDVKM. The CDR3 runs 12 residues. The V end lost 6 bases, the J end lost 2 bases, and 7 bases lay between the germline ends. The CDR3 DNA reads TGTGCCAGCAGGGGCCTCAACACTGAAGCTTTCTTT. The encoded protein is CASRGLNTEAFF.

This chain connects TRBV11-2 to TRBJ1-2; 9 bases agree with TRBD1. The V segment lost 5 bases and the J segment 5 bases; nucleotides outside the gene matches: 6. The germline CDR1 and CDR2 sequences are SGHAT and FQNNGV. The CDR3 totals 14 residues. The CDR3 DNA sequence: TGTGCCAGCAGCATCCCAGGACAGGGGTATGGCTACACCTTC. Translating it yields CASSIPGQGYGYTF.

This chain connects TRBV2 to TRBJ2-1, with 9 nucleotides matching TRBD2. The CDR3 contains 16 residues. V dropped 6 bases and J dropped 4; count of bases not matched to a gene: 10. Looked up from germline, CDR1 is SNHLY and CDR2 is FYNNEI. The CDR3 loop is CASRTAGGGDYNEQFF. CDR3 coding DNA: TGTGCCAGCAGGACAGCTGGCGGGGGGGATTACAATGAGCAGTTCTTC.

The chain combines TRBV6-1 with TRBJ1-2, with D hard to call. Germline V CDR1 and CDR2: MNHNS, SASEGT. The V and J ends lost 5 bases and 8 bases respectively, with 12 bases between them. The CDR3 totals 12 residues. The CDR3: CASSPHDIGYTF. CDR3 DNA sequence: TGTGCCAGCAGTCCACATGACATCGGCTACACCTTC.

This chain uses TRBV7-9 with TRBJ2-3; the D is unclear. Germline V gene sequence: CDR1 SEHNR, CDR2 FQNEAQ (reference sequence). The CDR3 totals 15 residues. With 5 bases removed from V and 3 bases from J, the gap between germline ends came to 15 bases. CDR3 DNA sequence: TGTGCCAGCAGCCTGGACGGTGGTAGTACAGATACGCAGTATTTT. Translated: CASSLDGGSTDTQYF. Looking up the rest from reference TRBV7-9 and TRBJ2-3 gives the full variable domain: DTGVSQNPRHKITKRGQNVTFRCDPISEHNRLYWYRQTLGQGPEFLTYFQNEAQLEKSRLLSDRFSAERPKGSFSTLEIQRTEQGDSAMYLCASSLDGGSTDTQYFGPGTRLTVL.

The chain uses TRBV30 and TRBJ2-3, with 9 bases identical to TRBD1. The CDR3 has 14 residues. The V and J ends lost 6 bases and 1 base, in that order; junction bases with no gene match: 5. From germline, CDR1 is GTSNPN and CDR2 SVGIG (reference sequence). CDR3 DNA sequence: TGTGCCTGCCCGACAGGGGGTGGCACAGATACGCAGTATTTT. It translates to CACPTGGGTDTQYF.

The J gene is TRBJ2-1, the V gene TRBV7-6; the D gene could be TRBD1 or TRBD2 (5 bases each). CDR1 SGHVS and CDR2 FNYEAQ come from the germline V gene. Deletions cut 1 base from V and 4 bases from J, with 14 bases between. The CDR3 runs to 16 residues. The CDR3 region is CASSLVWDPEYNEQFF. The CDR3 DNA sequence: TGTGCCAGCAGCTTAGTTTGGGACCCCGAGTACAATGAGCAGTTCTTC.

The chain is built from TRBV10-3 and TRBJ1-1; D is perhaps TRBD1 (5 bases). V lost 3 bases to trimming and J lost 6 bases, with 8 bases between them. Germline V lookup: CDR1 ENHRY, CDR2 SYGVKD. The length of the CDR3 is 12 residues. This chain's CDR3 is CAISDPGSEAFF. The CDR3 bases are TGTGCCATCAGTGACCCAGGGTCTGAAGCTTTCTTT.

This rearrangement joins TRBV19 to TRBJ1-1; D is unresolved. This CDR3 region has 13 residues. V shed 6 bases and J shed 5 bases, with 13 bases lying between them. Germline-derived CDR1 and CDR2 are LNHDA and SQIVND (reference sequence). The CDR3 nucleotides read TGTGCCAGTAGCCCCCGCGGGAGGACTGAAGCTTTCTTT. As protein: CASSPRGRTEAFF.

V is TRBV7-9 and J is TRBJ1-2, with D tentatively TRBD1 (5 bases). V was clipped by 5 bases and J by 0 bases, with 16 bases between them. There are 16 residues in the CDR3. Germline V gene lookup returns CDR1 SEHNR and CDR2 FQNEAQ (reference sequence). In DNA form, the CDR3 reads TGTGCCAGCAGCCCTCAAGGACAACGAGCTAACTATGGCTACACCTTC. Residues: CASSPQGQRANYGYTF.

The chain links TRBV19 to TRBJ2-4, with 8 bases fitting TRBD1. CDR1 LNHDA and CDR2 SQIVND come from the germline V gene (reference sequence). V shed 5 bases and J 3 bases; nucleotides not matched to a gene: 9. The CDR3 consists of 16 residues. The CDR3 reads CASSPGQGPIKNIQYF. CDR3 coding DNA: TGTGCCAGTAGTCCAGGACAGGGACCTATCAAAAACATTCAGTACTTC.

This chain connects TRBV7-9 to TRBJ2-2, with 7 nucleotides matching TRBD2. This CDR3 has 16 amino acids. V lost 5 bases to trimming and J lost 1 base; unmatched junction nucleotides: 7. Germline CDR1 SEHNR, CDR2 FQNEAQ (reference sequence). This CDR3 is CASSPRQRENTGELFF. CDR3 DNA sequence: TGTGCCAGCAGCCCAAGACAGCGGGAGAACACCGGGGAGCTGTTTTTT.

V gene TRBV5-1 combines with J gene TRBJ2-3; 8 bases agree with TRBD1. V was clipped by 5 bases and J by 2 bases; unmatched bases: 1. CDR1 and CDR2 (germline): SGHRS, YFSETQ. This CDR3 region has 13 residues. The CDR3 sequence: CASRTGATDTQYF. CDR3 in DNA: TGCGCCAGCAGGACAGGGGCCACAGATACGCAGTATTTT. Looking up the rest from reference TRBV5-1 and TRBJ2-3 gives the full variable domain: KAGVTQTPRYLIKTRGQQVTLSCSPISGHRSVSWYQQTPGQGLQFLFEYFSETQRNKGNFPGRFSGRQFSNSRSEMNVSTLELGDSALYLCASRTGATDTQYFGPGTRLTVL.

CDR3 DNA: TGTGCCAGCAGCTTAAGCGGGACTAGCGGCCAAGAGACCCAGTACTTC. The encoded protein is CASSLSGTSGQETQYF. This chain links TRBV7-2 with TRBJ2-5; 11 bases match TRBD2. J lost 1 base, V lost 2 bases, and 3 bases had no gene match. Germline lookup yields CDR1 SGHTA and CDR2 FQGNSA. CDR3 length: 16 residues.

This chain links TRBV4-1 with TRBJ2-1; TRBD2 agrees at 8 bases. Germline lookup yields CDR1 MGHRA and CDR2 YSYEKL. V lost 4 bases and J lost 9; bases outside the gene matches: 20. The length of the CDR3 is 18 residues. In nucleotides, the CDR3 is TGCGCCAGCAGCCTTAGTGGAGGGCAGAATAGCGGGAACCTTGAGCAGTTCTTC. Its protein product is CASSLSGGQNSGNLEQFF.

The V call is TRBV21-1, the J call TRBJ1-3. TRBV21-1 is designated a pseudogene. The CDR3 has 15 amino acids. The CDR3 coding sequence is TGTGCCAGCACCCTAAAGGAAGGAAGCGGAAACACCATATATTTT. It is translated as CASTLKEGSGNTIYF.

The chain is built from TRBV28 and TRBJ2-5; TRBD1 matches at 9 bases. V shed 3 bases and J 5 bases; nucleotides not matched to a gene: 4. CDR3 size: 14 residues. Germline V CDR1 and CDR2: MDHEN, SYDVKM. This CDR3 is CASSLYRGQETQYF. The CDR3 DNA sequence: TGTGCCAGCAGTTTGTACAGGGGGCAGGAGACCCAGTACTTC.

This chain uses TRBV6-1 with TRBJ2-1, with D possibly TRBD2 on 5 matching bases. Germline loops: CDR1 MNHNS, CDR2 SASEGT. The CDR3 has 13 residues. Trimming removed 2 bases from V and 11 bases from J, with 13 bases in between. CDR3 sequence: CASSESGKMKQFF. CDR3 nucleotides: TGTGCCAGCAGTGAATCGGGGAAAATGAAGCAGTTCTTC.

A single count supports this clone. The chain is built from TRBV4-1 and TRBJ2-7, with D tentatively TRBD1 (6 bases). The ends were cut back, 4 bases at V and 3 bases at J, with 13 bases in the middle. CDR1 and CDR2 (germline): MGHRA, YSYEKL. CDR3 length equals 14 residues. The CDR3 reads CASSRDDRNYEQYF. The CDR3 DNA is TGCGCCAGCAGCCGAGATGACAGGAACTACGAGCAGTACTTC.

The rearrangement links TRBV5-1 to TRBJ1-2, with D possibly being TRBD1 (5 bases). The ends were cut back, 9 bases at V and 5 bases at J, with 23 bases in the middle. CDR1 is SGHRS and CDR2 is YFSETQ in the germline V gene. The CDR3 totals 15 residues. The CDR3 sequence: CATREGPNTVYGYTF. In DNA, the CDR3 is TGCGCCACCCGAGAGGGACCCAACACCGTTTATGGCTACACCTTC.

This chain connects TRBV6-5 to TRBJ2-5, with D possibly TRBD1 on 5 matching bases. V lost 5 bases and J 4 bases, leaving 11 bases between the germline ends. Germline CDR1 MNHEY, CDR2 SVGAGI. The CDR3 totals 13 residues. In DNA, the CDR3 is TGTGCCAGCAGTCTTGACAGTCGAGAGACCCAGTACTTC. Its translation: CASSLDSRETQYF.